Listed below are T cell receptor beta chains from one sample, sequenced in a study of naive and memory T cell subsets. TCRdb reprocessed the UMI-ligation and nested PCR reads via MiXCR and lists one record per CDR3 protein. Of approximately 82,000 distinct CDR3 sequences listed, roughly 7% are singletons. The sample consisted of central memory CD4+ T cells from blood. The source is a human donor in good health. Each CDR3 is given with its conserved first and last residue. D genes are given only for firm matches. Clone size is stated in some rows and not others, as once, few, many or a class when expanded.

J | V | length | D | size | DNA | CDR3
TRBJ2-7 | TRBV2 | 17 | TRBD1 | NA | TGTGCCAGCATTCCCAATTTGAGGACAGGGGGCACCTACGAGCAGTACTTC | CASIPNLRTGGTYEQYF
TRBJ2-4 | TRBV20-1 | 15 | TRBD2 | many | TGCAGTGCTAAGCGGGAGGCGCTAGCCAAAAACATTCAGTACTTC | CSAKREALAKNIQYF
TRBJ2-4 | TRBV20-1 | 15 | NA | NA | TGCAGTGCTACCGACAGGGAGGTAGCCAAAAACATTCAGTACTTC | CSATDREVAKNIQYF
TRBJ2-3 | TRBV28 | 14 | NA | many | TGTGCCAGCTACGCCCAGACAGGCACAGATACGCAGTATTTT | CASYAQTGTDTQYF
TRBJ2-1 | TRBV29-1 | 15 | NA | few | TGCAGCGTTGGGACTCGGTCTAAAGGTTCCAATGAGCAGTTCTTC | CSVGTRSKGSNEQFF
TRBJ2-1 | TRBV20-1 | 14 | NA | many | TGCAGTGCTAGCGTCGGGACAAGCTACAATGAGCAGTTCTTC | CSASVGTSYNEQFF
TRBJ1-1 | TRBV9 | 16 | NA | few | TGTGCCAGCAGCGTAGCTAGTAGAGGGGGAGTGACTGAAGCTTTCTTT | CASSVASRGGVTEAFF
TRBJ2-1 | TRBV5-1 | 13 | NA | NA | TGCGCCAGCAGCCCGCGCTCGGACGGTGAGCAGTTCTTC | CASSPRSDGEQFF
TRBJ1-6 | TRBV20-1 | 14 | NA | few | TGCAGTGCTAGGATGAGGGACTATAATTCACCCCTCCACTTT | CSARMRDYNSPLHF
TRBJ2-5 | TRBV5-4 | 17 | TRBD2 | NA | TGTGCCAGCAGGATGGAGGACAGTAGCGGGAGAGCCGAGACCCAGTACTTC | CASRMEDSSGRAETQYF
TRBJ1-2 | TRBV4-3 | 17 | NA | many | TGCGCCAGCAGCCTCCTAAAAATGCAGGGGAGAGGCTATGGCTACACCTTC | CASSLLKMQGRGYGYTF
TRBJ1-1 | TRBV7-2 | 13 | NA | many | TGTGCCAGCAGCTTAGGGGCGAACACTGAAGCTTTCTTT | CASSLGANTEAFF
TRBJ1-6 | TRBV27 | 14 | NA | many | TGTGCCAGCAGACTCACTGGGGTAAATTCACCCCTCCACTTT | CASRLTGVNSPLHF
TRBJ2-7 | TRBV12-3/TRBV12-4 | 12 | NA | NA | TGTGCCAGCAGCTCCGGAAGGAACGAGCAGTACTTC | CASSSGRNEQYF
TRBJ1-5 | TRBV12-3/TRBV12-4 | 13 | NA | many | TGTGCCAGCAGCCCTCAGAGCAATCAGCCCCAGCATTTT | CASSPQSNQPQHF
TRBJ1-4 | TRBV7-2 | 13 | TRBD1 | many | TGTGCCAGCAGGAGGGGAGGGGGCGAAAAACTGTTTTTT | CASRRGGGEKLFF
TRBJ1-1 | TRBV2 | 11 | NA | medium-sized | TGTGCCAGCGGGATGAACACTGAAGCTTTCTTT | CASGMNTEAFF
TRBJ1-5 | TRBV28 | 14 | NA | many | TGTGCCAGCAGGAAGGCATTTAGCAATCAGCCCCAGCATTTT | CASRKAFSNQPQHF
TRBJ1-2 | TRBV28 | 16 | NA | few | TGTGCCAGCAGTTTATCGGTTCGGGACACCCTCGATGGCTACACCTTC | CASSLSVRDTLDGYTF
TRBJ2-1 | TRBV12-3/TRBV12-4 | 14 | NA | few | TGTGCCAGCAGTTTCTCGAGCTCCTACAATGAGCAGTTCTTC | CASSFSSSYNEQFF
TRBJ1-6 | TRBV28 | 13 | NA | many | TGTGCCAGCGGGGTTACGAATAATTCACCCCTCCACTTT | CASGVTNNSPLHF
TRBJ2-3 | TRBV7-6 | 15 | TRBD1 | many | TGTGCCAGCAGCAACAGGGGCGGAGATGGAGATACGCAGTATTTT | CASSNRGGDGDTQYF
TRBJ1-3 | TRBV7-2 | 16 | NA | many | TGTGCCAGCAGCTTAACCCGACAGTCCTCTGGAAACACCATATATTTT | CASSLTRQSSGNTIYF
TRBJ2-3 | TRBV20-1 | 12 | TRBD2 | many | TGCAGTGGAGTGCGGGGGTCAGATACGCAGTATTTT | CSGVRGSDTQYF
TRBJ1-5 | TRBV2 | 14 | NA | many | TGTGCCAGCAGTGATTCCCGAAGCCTTCAGCCCCAGCATTTT | CASSDSRSLQPQHF
TRBJ2-1 | TRBV24-1 | 19 | TRBD2 | NA | TGTGCCACCAGTGACCCGGGGAGGGCTAGCGGAGGCTCCTACAATGAGCAGTTCTTC | CATSDPGRASGGSYNEQFF
TRBJ1-1 | TRBV6-2/TRBV6-3 | 14 | NA | many | TGTGCCAGTAAAAGGGCACAGGGTCGGGCTGAAGCTTTCTTT | CASKRAQGRAEAFF
TRBJ2-1 | TRBV29-1 | 12 | NA | NA | TGCAGCGTTGAATGGCAATTTAATGAGCAGTTCTTC | CSVEWQFNEQFF
TRBJ2-7 | TRBV14 | 15 | TRBD2 | many | TGTGCCAGCAGCCAAGATCCACCGGGACTAGGGACGCAGTACTTC | CASSQDPPGLGTQYF
TRBJ2-7 | TRBV5-6 | 13 | TRBD1 | many | TGTGCCAGCAGCCTTGACAGGGCTCTCGAGCAGTACTTC | CASSLDRALEQYF
TRBJ1-6 | TRBV5-4 | 15 | NA | many | TGTGCCAGCAGCTTAACAGGGTGGAGGGATTCACCCCTCCACTTT | CASSLTGWRDSPLHF
TRBJ2-3 | TRBV7-2 | 15 | NA | few | TGTGCCAGCAGCACTCGGAGAGGGAGCACAGATACGCAGTATTTT | CASSTRRGSTDTQYF
TRBJ2-3 | TRBV4-3 | 16 | TRBD2 | few | TGCGCCAGCAGCCATTCCCGGGACGGGAGGCCAGATACGCAGTATTTT | CASSHSRDGRPDTQYF
TRBJ1-6 | TRBV27 | 15 | NA | many | TGTGCCAGCAGTTCACAGGGCCTGGGTAATTCACCCCTCCACTTT | CASSSQGLGNSPLHF
TRBJ1-6 | TRBV3-1 | 16 | NA | many | TGTGCCAGCAGCCAAGAGTTTGAAGGGATTAATTCACCCCTCCACTTT | CASSQEFEGINSPLHF
TRBJ2-3 | TRBV25-1 | 17 | TRBD1 | NA | TGTGCCAGCAGTCCACCTAGGGGGACAGGGGCGGCAGATACGCAGTATTTT | CASSPPRGTGAADTQYF
TRBJ2-5 | TRBV29-1 | 8 | NA | many | TGCAGCGTAACTTCCCAGTACTTC | CSVTSQYF
TRBJ1-3 | TRBV4-3 | 17 | NA | many | TGCGCCAGCAGCCAAGAAATCGGCCATTCCACTGGAAACACCATATATTTT | CASSQEIGHSTGNTIYF
TRBJ1-2 | TRBV12-3/TRBV12-4 | 12 | NA | many | TGTGCCGCCTACAGGGCCGACTATGGCTACACCTTC | CAAYRADYGYTF
TRBJ2-4 | TRBV20-1 | 13 | NA | few | TGCAGTGCTACAGGGTATAGCAAAAACATTCAGTACTTC | CSATGYSKNIQYF
TRBJ2-3 | TRBV7-2 | 18 | NA | NA | TGTGCCAGCAGCTCAACCGGGTCTCTAGGTAGGGGCACAGATACGCAGTATTTT | CASSSTGSLGRGTDTQYF
TRBJ1-2 | TRBV7-2 | 14 | NA | many | TGTGCCAGCAGCCCCACCCGGGGTGGAGATGGCTACACCTTC | CASSPTRGGDGYTF
TRBJ1-2 | TRBV7-9 | 12 | TRBD1 | many | TGTGCCAGCAGCGAGACAGGGTATGGCTACACCTTC | CASSETGYGYTF
TRBJ1-6 | TRBV28 | 16 | NA | many | TGTGCCAGCAGTTTAAGGACGGGATCCTATAATTCACCCCTCCACTTT | CASSLRTGSYNSPLHF
TRBJ1-2 | TRBV5-1 | 12 | NA | many | TGCGCCAGCAGCCCTGGGACATATGGCTACACCTTC | CASSPGTYGYTF
TRBJ1-1 | TRBV30 | 13 | NA | medium-sized | TGTGCCTGGAGACTACAGGGACTTTATAAAGCTTTCTTT | CAWRLQGLYKAFF
TRBJ2-3 | TRBV3-1 | 15 | TRBD1 | NA | TGTGCCAGCAGCCTAGGACAGGGGGGCCGGGATACGCAGTATTTT | CASSLGQGGRDTQYF
TRBJ1-2 | TRBV6-1 | 13 | NA | many | TGTGCCAGCAGTGACAGACTAAACTATGGCTACACCTTC | CASSDRLNYGYTF
TRBJ2-3 | TRBV20-1 | 13 | TRBD2 | NA | TGCAGTTTTAGCGGGGGGGCCACAGATACGCAGTATTTT | CSFSGGATDTQYF
TRBJ2-3 | TRBV6-2/TRBV6-3 | 15 | NA | many | TGTGCCAGCAGTTCGCAGGGGAGTGTTACAGATACGCAGTATTTT | CASSSQGSVTDTQYF
TRBJ1-2 | TRBV4-3 | 15 | NA | many | TGCGCCAGCAGCCAAGCGACAGCAAATAACTATGGCTACACCTTC | CASSQATANNYGYTF
TRBJ2-5 | TRBV20-1 | 16 | TRBD2 | many | TGCAGTGCTACTCCCGTGCTAGCGGGCGACCAAGAGACCCAGTACTTC | CSATPVLAGDQETQYF
TRBJ2-5 | TRBV11-3 | 16 | NA | NA | TGTGCCAGCAGCTTGCTGGGCTGGGAGTACCAAGAGACCCAGTACTTC | CASSLLGWEYQETQYF
TRBJ2-1 | TRBV6-6 | 13 | NA | NA | TGTGCCAGCAGTTACTCGGCCCGGAATGAGCAGTTCTTC | CASSYSARNEQFF
TRBJ2-1 | TRBV6-2/TRBV6-3 | 15 | TRBD2 | many | TGTGCCAGCAGTCAGCGGGAGCCCAGGTACAATGAGCAGTTCTTC | CASSQREPRYNEQFF
TRBJ1-6 | TRBV6-5 | 14 | TRBD1 | many | TGTGCCAGCAGAGGGACAGGGGAGAATTCACCCCTCCACTTT | CASRGTGENSPLHF
TRBJ1-2 | TRBV6-2/TRBV6-3 | 13 | NA | many | TGTGCCAGCAGCTCGACAGGAGACTATGGCTACACCTTC | CASSSTGDYGYTF
TRBJ1-5 | TRBV19 | 17 | NA | many | TGTGCCAGTAGTATATGGGGGCAGGGGAGAGTCAATCAGCCCCAGCATTTT | CASSIWGQGRVNQPQHF
TRBJ1-1 | TRBV13 | 12 | NA | NA | TGTGCCAGCAGCTTCTACGGTACTGAAGCTTTCTTT | CASSFYGTEAFF
TRBJ1-1 | TRBV29-1 | 14 | NA | many | TGCAGCGTTGCATTGGGGCTACAGAACACTGAAGCTTTCTTT | CSVALGLQNTEAFF